This T cell receptor (beta chain) was captured in a study of blood T cell repertoires in COVID-19. The protocol was immunoSEQ multiplex PCR, while the TCRdb copy is restricted to in-frame clones and leaves out a portion. This table holds 15,000 to 20,000 clones, over 75% found once. The sequenced sample was peripheral blood. This TCR was recovered from a woman between 65 and 79 years old with active COVID-19.

CDR3 in DNA: TGTGCCAGCTCACCTTTTATCTACGAGCAGTACTTC. Its translation is CASSPFIYEQYF. The chain employs TRBV18 and TRBJ2-7; D remains unclear. V was trimmed by 3 bases and J by 3 bases, leaving 6 bases between them. The germline V gene has CDR1 KGHSH and CDR2 LQKENI. The CDR3 totals 12 residues.